Each of the 21 T cell receptor beta chains below was sequenced from the same sample in a study of CD8+ T cells in alopecia areata. Sequencing templates came from extracted RNA that was reverse transcribed into cDNA. The assay was immunoSEQ multiplex PCR, and TCRdb's table has in-frame clones only and misses some. The table includes hundreds of thousands of clones, under 70% detected once. The sample here was CD4+ T cells sorted from blood, taken at week 0. The receptor source for this set is a human donor with alopecia areata.

This rearrangement joins TRBV11-2 to TRBJ2-3; D ambiguous. The CDR3 has 15 amino acids. Germline-derived CDR1 and CDR2 are SGHAT and FQNNGV. Trimming shortened V by 0 bases and J by 2 bases, and 9 bases separated the two germline ends. CDR3 DNA: TGTGCCAGCAGCTTAGATGGGCTGGTCACAGATACGCAGTATTTT. Its translation: CASSLDGLVTDTQYF.

CDR3 in DNA: TGTGCCATCAGTGAGTCTGGGGGGCTAAGCTACGAGCAGTACTTC. It is translated as CAISESGGLSYEQYF. This chain uses TRBV10-3 with TRBJ2-7, with D perhaps matching TRBD1 or TRBD2 (6 bases each). This CDR3 region has 15 residues. V was trimmed by 0 bases and J by 3 bases, leaving 12 bases between them. Germline V gene data show CDR1 as ENHRY and CDR2 as SYGVKD.

V and J are TRBV30 and TRBJ2-7; 9 positions match TRBD1. The CDR3 runs to 15 residues. J gave up 2 bases and V 3 bases, and 8 bases lay outside the gene matches. In germline, CDR1 is GTSNPN, CDR2 SVGIG (reference sequence). In DNA, the CDR3 is TGTGCCTGGAGGGCCGGGACAGGGCGAACCTACGAGCAGTACTTC. Its protein product is CAWRAGTGRTYEQYF.

This clone was counted ten times or more. Other DNA sequences in the same sample also yield this CDR3. The chain has TRBV7-2 and TRBJ2-7; 8 bases fit TRBD1. The junction had 4 bases not matched to a gene; V was cut back by 5 bases and J by 1 base. The CDR3 sequence is 14 residues long. Looked up from germline, CDR1 is SGHTA and CDR2 is FQGNSA. Here the CDR3 reads CASSVRDRSYEQYF. In DNA form, the CDR3 reads TGTGCCAGCAGCGTCCGGGACAGGTCCTACGAGCAGTACTTC.

V gene TRBV28 combines with J gene TRBJ1-5; weak D call: TRBD1 (6 bases). Germline loops: CDR1 MDHEN, CDR2 SYDVKM. The V end was cut by 6 bases, the J end by 0 bases, with 21 bases between. The CDR3 totals 18 residues. CDR3 coding DNA: TGTGCCAGCAGCCGGACAGCGTGGAAGTATTATAGCAATCAGCCCCAGCATTTT. Translating it yields CASSRTAWKYYSNQPQHF. Supplemented by reference TRBV28 and TRBJ1-5, the full variable domain reads DVKVTQSSRYLVKRTGEKVFLECVQDMDHENMFWYRQDPGLGLRLIYFSYDVKMKEKGDIPEGYSVSREKKERFSLILESASTNQTSMYLCASSRTAWKYYSNQPQHFGDGTRLSIL.

V gene TRBV5-1 combines with J gene TRBJ2-3; 10 bases fit TRBD2. With 1 base clipped from V and 6 bases from J, the junction kept 5 bases outside the gene matches. Germline assignment: CDR1 SGHRS and CDR2 YFSETQ. This CDR3 has 15 residues. CDR3 nucleotide sequence: TGCGCCAGCAGCTTGCAGGGACTAGCGTCGGATACGCAGTATTTT. This translates into CASSLQGLASDTQYF.

The V gene is TRBV9, the J gene TRBJ1-6; no clear D gene. V lost 4 bases to trimming and J lost 8 bases, with 16 bases between them. The germline CDR1 and CDR2 sequences are SGDLS and YYNGEE. The CDR3 has 15 residues. The CDR3 nucleotides read TGTGCCAGCAGCTCCCCGTTTCGGGGTGATTCACCCCTCCACTTT. Its translation: CASSSPFRGDSPLHF.

This sequence joins TRBV7-9 and TRBJ2-5, with a weak D call TRBD1 (6 bases). V was clipped by 5 bases and J by 0 bases, with 13 bases between them. CDR1 and CDR2 (germline): SEHNR, FQNEAQ (reference sequence). CDR3 length: 15 amino acids. The CDR3 reads CASSLGASYQETQYF. CDR3 sequence (DNA): TGTGCCAGCAGCCTGGGGGCCTCGTACCAAGAGACCCAGTACTTC.

A few counts support this clone. The rearrangement joins TRBV29-1 to TRBJ1-1; D remains unclear. Germline V gene sequence: CDR1 SQVTM, CDR2 ANQGSEA. V gave up 5 bases and J gave up 2 bases, with 3 bases separating them. The CDR3 is 10 amino acids. CDR3 sequence: CSVSNTEAFF. The CDR3 nucleotides are TGCAGCGTTTCAAACACTGAAGCTTTCTTT.

The genes are TRBV5-6 and TRBJ1-2; a weak D match, TRBD1 (5 bases). Germline V gene data show CDR1 as SGHDT and CDR2 as YYEEEE. Between the trimmed V and J ends, which lost 3 bases and 4 bases, there was a span of 13 bases. The CDR3 consists of 14 residues. The CDR3: CASSYQGVGYGYTF. Here the CDR3 DNA reads TGTGCCAGCAGCTATCAGGGAGTTGGCTATGGCTACACCTTC.

This chain connects TRBV30 to TRBJ2-7; D gene ambiguous. CDR3 length: 16 residues. Germline lookup yields CDR1 GTSNPN and CDR2 SVGIG (reference sequence). V lost 1 base and J lost 5, with 21 bases in between. CDR3 DNA: TGTGCCTGGAGTGGTGTGGGATTGACCCAGAGGAACGAGCAGTACTTC. Its protein is CAWSGVGLTQRNEQYF.

This clone has just a few counts. The V call is TRBV29-1, the J call TRBJ1-1; a possible D gene is TRBD1 (5 bases). The CDR3 is 14 residues long. V lost 6 bases and J 4 bases, leaving 18 bases between the germline ends. Germline CDR1 reads SQVTM; CDR2 reads ANQGSEA. The chain's CDR3 is CSVLGGGLGTEAFF. The CDR3 nucleotides read TGCAGCGTCCTCGGGGGAGGGCTGGGCACTGAAGCTTTCTTT.

Details on this clone: Because the CDR3 is missing its conserved closing phenylalanine or tryptophan, this is likely a read error. It is unclear where the CDR3 begins or ends on the DNA, so no DNA is shown, and the CDR3 is as TCRdb lists it. V gene TRBV7-2 combines with J gene TRBJ1-2; no check of the table's D call, TRBD1, against the DNA was made. The CDR3 comprises 12 residues, both ends counted. The germline V gene encodes CDR1 SGHTA and CDR2 FQGNSA. The CDR3 sequence is CASSHGQGTPLS.

This sequence joins TRBV4-2 and TRBJ1-4; D is ambiguous. CDR1 is LGHNA, CDR2 YNFKEQ, per germline. CDR3 size: 16 residues. Trimming left V 2 bases short and J 0 bases short, with 10 bases between. The CDR3 here is CASSQTSAATNEKLFF. DNA of the CDR3: TGTGCCAGCAGCCAAACCTCAGCTGCAACTAATGAAAAACTGTTTTTT.

This clone was found a few times. This sequence joins TRBV18 and TRBJ1-2; TRBD1 might be the D (6 bases). CDR3 length equals 17 residues. Trimming pared 4 bases from V and 0 bases from J, leaving 18 bases between. The germline V gene encodes CDR1 KGHSH and CDR2 LQKENI. The CDR3 region is CASSLGTPNQANYGYTF. CDR3 nucleotides: TGTGCCAGCTCACTGGGGACACCTAATCAAGCTAACTATGGCTACACCTTC.

This clone was detected once. The junction differs from germline at one of its ends, possibly a read error. The chain carries TRBV29-1 and TRBJ2-5; possible D gene TRBD1, 6 bases. This CDR3 region has 14 residues. Germline V gene lookup returns CDR1 SQVTM and CDR2 ANQGSEA. CDR3 DNA: TGCAGCGTTGAAGTGAACCAACAGGGAGAGGCCCAGTACTTC. This codes for CSVEVNQQGEAQYF.

V gene TRBV9 combines with J gene TRBJ1-2, with no clear D. The germline V gene encodes CDR1 SGDLS and CDR2 YYNGEE. This CDR3 is built from 14 residues. Trimming pared 0 bases from V and 6 bases from J, leaving 12 bases between. CDR3 bases: TGTGCCAGCAGCGTAGAAATAACATGGGATGGCTACACCTTC. Translating gives CASSVEITWDGYTF. The whole variable domain, filled in from reference TRBV9 and TRBJ1-2, reads DSGVTQTPKHLITATGQRVTLRCSPRSGDLSVYWYQQSLDQGLQFLIQYYNGEERAKGNILERFSAQQFPDLHSELNLSSLELGDSALYFCASSVEITWDGYTFGSGTRLTVV.

This clone is a singleton in its sample. This chain joins TRBV30 and TRBJ2-7; D possibly corresponds to TRBD2 (5 bases). Trimming left V 0 bases short and J 0 bases short, with 9 bases between. The V gene's germline CDR1 is GTSNPN and CDR2 SVGIG (reference sequence). The CDR3 covers 14 residues. The chain's CDR3 is CAWSVLGFSYEQYF. The CDR3 DNA reads TGTGCCTGGAGTGTACTAGGGTTCTCCTACGAGCAGTACTTC.

This clone appeared a few times. Other DNA variants within this sample encode the same CDR3. CDR3 residues: CAWSDYNEQFF. DNA of the CDR3: TGTGCCTGGAGTGATTACAATGAGCAGTTCTTC. The chain joins TRBV30 to TRBJ2-1; no clear D. Germline CDR1 is GTSNPN and CDR2 is SVGIG (reference sequence). Trimming cost V 1 base and J 4 bases, with 2 bases left between them. This CDR3 has 11 amino acids. The full variable domain, rest sourced from reference TRBV30 and TRBJ2-1, is SQTIHQWPATLVQPVGSPLSLECTVEGTSNPNLYWYRQAAGRGLQLLFYSVGIGQISSEVPQNLSASRPQDRQFILSSKKLLLSDSGFYLCAWSDYNEQFFGPGTRLTVL.

The rearrangement links TRBV29-1 to TRBJ2-5, with a weak D call TRBD2 (6 bases). V was trimmed by 5 bases and J by 4 bases, leaving 20 bases between them. Per the germline V gene, CDR1 is SQVTM and CDR2 is ANQGSEA. This CDR3 has 15 amino acids. The CDR3 region is CSVSGASVGLETQYF. The CDR3 DNA sequence: TGCAGCGTTTCGGGAGCGTCCGTAGGGTTAGAGACCCAGTACTTC.

The chain couples TRBV6-5 to TRBJ1-6, with 7 nucleotides matching TRBD1. There are 15 residues in the CDR3. V was clipped by 3 bases and J by 7 bases; unmatched bases: 6. In germline, CDR1 is MNHEY, CDR2 SVGAGI. The CDR3 DNA follows: TGTGCCAGCAGTTATCAACAGGGGATGAATTCACCCCTCCACTTT. This codes for CASSYQQGMNSPLHF.